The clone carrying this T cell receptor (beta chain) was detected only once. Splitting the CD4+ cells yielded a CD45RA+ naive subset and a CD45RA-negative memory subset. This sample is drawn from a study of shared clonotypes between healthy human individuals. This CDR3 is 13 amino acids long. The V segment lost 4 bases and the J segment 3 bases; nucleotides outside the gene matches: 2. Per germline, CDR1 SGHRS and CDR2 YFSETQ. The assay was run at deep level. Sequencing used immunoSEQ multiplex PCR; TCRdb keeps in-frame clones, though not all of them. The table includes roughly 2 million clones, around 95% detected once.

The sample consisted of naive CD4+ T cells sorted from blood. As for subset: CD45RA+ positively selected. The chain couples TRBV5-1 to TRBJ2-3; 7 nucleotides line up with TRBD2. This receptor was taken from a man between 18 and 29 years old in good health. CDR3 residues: CASSRGETDTQYF. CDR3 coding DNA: TGCGCCAGCAGCCGGGGGGAAACAGATACGCAGTATTTT.